The next 14 T cell receptor beta chains were all read from a single sample in a study of identical twins. TCRdb fed the 5' RACE reads into MiXCR, producing one record per CDR3 protein. The sample includes 1.5 million or so distinct CDR3 sequences, less than 35% of them seen just once. Sequenced material: cord blood. The receptors stem from a newborn girl in good health.

The chain is built from TRBV27 and TRBJ1-1, with a possible D match to TRBD1 (5 bases). The CDR3 has 13 amino acids. The germline V gene has CDR1 MNHEY and CDR2 SMNVEV (reference sequence). V lost 5 bases and J 7 bases, leaving 14 bases between the germline ends. CDR3 amino acids: CASSAGRGYEAFF. The CDR3 DNA follows: TGTGCCAGCAGTGCGGGGAGGGGCTATGAAGCTTTCTTT.

The V call is TRBV7-2, the J call TRBJ1-2, with 9 nucleotides matching TRBD1. V shed 5 bases and J 7 bases; nucleotides not matched to a gene: 8. Germline loops: CDR1 SGHTA, CDR2 FQGNSA. CDR3 length: 14 amino acids. Written as DNA, the CDR3 is TGTGCCAGCAGCCCCGACAGGGGGTTCGGTGGCTACACCTTC. This gives the protein CASSPDRGFGGYTF.

The chain is built from TRBV6-5 and TRBJ2-7; 8 nucleotides match TRBD1. Germline trimming cut 1 base from V and 1 base from J; bases unmatched to any gene: 15. Germline CDR1 is MNHEY and CDR2 is SVGAGI. CDR3 length equals 19 residues. The CDR3 coding sequence is TGTGCCAGCAGTTACTTCGGACAGGGCCCGGAGAGCCCTTCCTACGAGCAGTACTTC. Residues: CASSYFGQGPESPSYEQYF.

This clonotype has only a few counts. V and J are TRBV20-1 and TRBJ1-1; no reliable D call. The CDR3 totals 9 residues. Germline CDR1 DFQATT, CDR2 SNEGSKA (reference sequence). The CDR3 nucleotides read TGCAGGCGGGACACTGAAGCTTTCTTT. Amino acid sequence: CRRDTEAFF.

The rearrangement links TRBV7-2 to TRBJ2-3, with a weak D call TRBD2 (6 bases). The V end was cut by 4 bases, the J end by 0 bases, with 11 bases between. CDR1 and CDR2 from the germline V gene are SGHTA and FQGNSA. This CDR3 comprises 15 residues. This chain's CDR3 is CASSSLGTSTDTQYF. CDR3 coding DNA: TGTGCCAGCAGCTCTCTCGGGACTAGCACAGATACGCAGTATTTT.

The chain uses TRBV5-6 and TRBJ2-7; TRBD1 aligns across 8 bases. The CDR3 totals 15 residues. Germline lookup yields CDR1 SGHDT and CDR2 YYEEEE. With V trimmed by 3 bases and J by 2 bases, 7 bases remained unmatched. CDR3 sequence (DNA): TGTGCCAGCAGCTCGGACAGGGAAATAGCCTACGAGCAGTACTTC. It translates to CASSSDREIAYEQYF.

This clonotype showed up many times. The CDR3 nucleotides read TGCAGCGTTGGCAGGGACTACGAGCAGTACTTC. This codes for CSVGRDYEQYF. V is TRBV29-1 and J is TRBJ2-7; tentative D call: TRBD1 (5 bases). The CDR3 length is 11 residues. V dropped 4 bases and J dropped 3 bases, with 7 bases sitting between them. Germline values: CDR1 SQVTM, CDR2 ANQGSEA.

CDR3 DNA sequence: TGTGCCATCAGACAGGGAGAGGGATCCAATGAGCAGTACTTC. Its protein product is CAIRQGEGSNEQYF. V gene TRBV10-3 combines with J gene TRBJ2-1; D perhaps matches TRBD1 (6 bases). The DNA end is a closer match to TRBJ2-7, so the J assignment may be wrong. This CDR3 has 14 residues. The germline gives CDR1 ENHRY, CDR2 SYGVKD.

The chain employs TRBV5-1 and TRBJ2-3; a possible D gene is TRBD2 (6 bases). The germline V and J ends were trimmed by 1 base and 1 base, with 16 bases remaining between them. The CDR3 is 17 residues long. Germline V gives CDR1 SGHRS, CDR2 YFSETQ. CDR3 nucleotides: TGCGCCAGCAGCTTGAGGACTAACGGGAGTCGCACAGATACGCAGTATTTT. Amino acid sequence: CASSLRTNGSRTDTQYF.

The V call is TRBV19, the J call TRBJ1-5; D call uncertain. Trimming removed 7 bases from V and 3 bases from J, with 7 bases in between. Germline-derived CDR1 and CDR2 are LNHDA and SQIVND (reference sequence). The CDR3 has 12 residues. As DNA, the CDR3 is TGTGCCAGTACCCGGGCCAATCAGCCCCAGCATTTT. It yields the protein CASTRANQPQHF.

This chain uses TRBV27 with TRBJ1-2, with 7 bases lining up with TRBD1. Germline CDR1 MNHEY, CDR2 SMNVEV (reference sequence). CDR3 size: 14 residues. J lost 8 bases, V lost 5 bases, and 11 bases had no gene match. CDR3 DNA: TGTGCCAGCAGTGCAACATCCAGGGGGGACGGCTACACCTTC. It specifies CASSATSRGDGYTF.

This clonotype occurred a few times. V and J are TRBV7-2 and TRBJ2-7, with 7 bases fitting TRBD2. CDR3 length equals 14 residues. CDR1 and CDR2 (germline): SGHTA, FQGNSA. V shed 1 base and J 6 bases; nucleotides not matched to a gene: 6. CDR3 region: CASSLVAGASEQYF. CDR3 coding DNA: TGTGCCAGCAGCTTAGTGGCGGGAGCCAGCGAGCAGTACTTC.

The CDR3 sequence: CSARKASTDTQYF. As DNA, the CDR3 is TGCAGTGCTAGAAAGGCTAGCACAGATACGCAGTATTTT. The chain recombines TRBV20-1 with TRBJ2-3; D unclear. V was trimmed by 2 bases and J by 0 bases, leaving 6 bases between them. CDR3 length: 13 residues. Germline loops: CDR1 DFQATT, CDR2 SNEGSKA (reference sequence).

CDR3 sequence: CASSREPGQMNTEAFF. As DNA, the CDR3 is TGTGCCAGCAGTCGGGAGCCAGGACAGATGAACACTGAAGCTTTCTTT. The chain is built from TRBV6-4 and TRBJ1-1; the D gene is possibly TRBD1 (6 bases). V was cut by 5 bases and J by 0 bases, with 16 bases left in between. This CDR3 has 16 residues. CDR1 is MRHNA, CDR2 SNTAGT, per germline.